These 20 T cell receptor beta chains were all obtained from the same sample, sequenced in a study of blood T cell repertoires in COVID-19. TCRdb's copy holds only in-frame clones and misses some; the assay was immunoSEQ multiplex PCR. The profile shows some 65,000 clones, roughly four fifths of them singletons. The sequencing sample was made of peripheral blood. Receptors originate from an elderly woman with acute or convalescent COVID-19.

This clone was detected a few times. V is TRBV7-2 and J is TRBJ2-2; D call uncertain. The CDR3 totals 13 residues. The ends were cut back, 5 bases at V and 3 bases at J, with 7 bases in the middle. CDR1 and CDR2 from the germline V gene are SGHTA and FQGNSA. CDR3 sequence reads: CASSSHHTGELFF. Written as DNA, the CDR3 is TGTGCCAGCAGCAGCCACCACACCGGGGAGCTGTTTTTT.

V and J are TRBV24-1 and TRBJ1-5; TRBD1 matches 10 bases. Looked up from germline, CDR1 is KGHDR and CDR2 is SFDVKD. The CDR3 spans 15 residues. The J segment lost 7 bases and the V segment lost 2 bases, leaving 4 bases of the junction unmatched. The CDR3 DNA reads as TGTGCCACCAGTGATTCCGGGACAGGGGAACAGCCCCAGCATTTT. This sequence encodes CATSDSGTGEQPQHF.

The gene calls are TRBV5-5 and TRBJ2-2; 7 bases are a match to TRBD2. The CDR3 is made up of 16 amino acids. Germline loops: CDR1 SGHKS, CDR2 YYEKEE (reference sequence). V dropped 4 bases and J dropped 2; count of bases not matched to a gene: 8. CDR3 coding DNA: TGTGCCAGCAGCCCTCCCACGGGACTAAACACCGGGGAGCTGTTTTTT. Translating gives CASSPPTGLNTGELFF.

The chain has TRBV19 and TRBJ1-2; perhaps TRBD1 as D (5 bases). Trimming took off 3 bases at V and 8 bases at J, with 13 bases between the two ends. The CDR3 has 13 residues. Germline assignment: CDR1 LNHDA and CDR2 SQIVND (reference sequence). The DNA of the CDR3 is TGTGCCAGTAGTATTGGGGCAGGGTACGGCTACACCTTC. Amino acid sequence: CASSIGAGYGYTF.

V and J are TRBV6-2 or TRBV6-3 and TRBJ2-3; 7 bases align to TRBD2. Germline CDR1 and CDR2: MNHEY and SVGEGT. V shed 0 bases, J shed 2 bases, and the junction held 5 bases outside the gene matches. The CDR3 has 16 residues. CDR3 DNA: TGTGCCAGCAGTTACTCGACTAGCACACCCACAGATACGCAGTATTTT. It codes for CASSYSTSTPTDTQYF.

V and J are TRBV6-6 and TRBJ2-1; the match to TRBD1 covers 7 bases. The CDR3 has 14 amino acids. Unmatched junction bases numbered 7, after V lost 3 bases and J lost 8 bases. Germline assignment: CDR1 MNHNY and CDR2 SVGAGI (reference sequence). The CDR3 nucleotides are TGTGCCAGCAGTTATAGGGGGCTGAGGGATGAGCAGTTCTTC. Protein product: CASSYRGLRDEQFF.

The rearrangement links TRBV19 to TRBJ1-4; D ambiguous. This CDR3 has 14 amino acids. Germline V lookup: CDR1 LNHDA, CDR2 SQIVND (reference sequence). V was shortened by 6 bases and J by 5 bases, with 13 bases between the two germline ends. The CDR3: CASSVATGNEKLFF. The CDR3 DNA is TGTGCCAGTAGCGTCGCGACCGGGAATGAAAAACTGTTTTTT.

This rearrangement joins TRBV19 to TRBJ2-4; D is undetermined. The V gene lost 8 bases and the J gene lost 0 bases, with 11 bases spanning the gap. This CDR3 has 14 amino acids. Looked up from germline, CDR1 is LNHDA and CDR2 is SQIVND (reference sequence). CDR3: CASLQVGAKNIQYF. The CDR3 coding sequence is TGTGCCAGTTTGCAGGTGGGAGCCAAAAACATTCAGTACTTC.

The chain is built from TRBV15 and TRBJ2-7; TRBD2 matches at 8 bases. The CDR3 runs 12 residues. Germline lookup yields CDR1 LNHNV and CDR2 YYDKDF (reference sequence). Losses at the gene ends were 7 bases for V and 6 bases for J; bases not matched to a gene: 5. CDR3 loop: CATTSGSGEQYF. The CDR3, as DNA: TGTGCCACCACCAGCGGGAGCGGCGAGCAGTACTTC.

This clone was picked up a small number of times. This chain uses TRBV19 with TRBJ1-2; no clear D gene. Per germline, CDR1 LNHDA and CDR2 SQIVND (reference sequence). CDR3 length equals 16 residues. V shed 5 bases and J shed 1 base, with 17 bases lying between them. CDR3 sequence (DNA): TGTGCCAGTAGTGGCATGGGAGCTACATTTAACTATGGCTACACCTTC. Protein product: CASSGMGATFNYGYTF.

The chain employs TRBV19 and TRBJ1-5; 10 bases match TRBD1. J gave up 4 bases and V 7 bases, and 4 bases lay outside the gene matches. The length of the CDR3 is 14 residues. CDR1 and CDR2 (germline): LNHDA, SQIVND (reference sequence). CDR3 sequence (DNA): TGTGCCAGTACTAGGACAGGGGGGAATCAGCCCCAGCATTTT. It translates to CASTRTGGNQPQHF.

The CDR3 loop reads CATSRGSGTTDTQYF. CDR3 nucleotide sequence: TGTGCCACCAGCAGAGGTAGCGGGACCACTGATACGCAGTATTTT. The chain combines TRBV15 with TRBJ2-3; 8 nucleotides agree with TRBD2. Germline CDR1 reads LNHNV; CDR2 reads YYDKDF (reference sequence). V was clipped by 1 base and J by 6 bases; unmatched bases: 6. The CDR3 covers 15 residues.

The gene calls are TRBV24-1 and TRBJ2-3; TRBD2 aligns across 7 bases. Trimming took 2 bases from V and 0 from J; bases not matched to a gene: 1. The CDR3 consists of 15 residues. CDR1 is KGHDR, CDR2 SFDVKD, per germline. CDR3 in DNA: TGTGCCACCAGTGATTGGACTAGGAGCACAGATACGCAGTATTTT. As protein: CATSDWTRSTDTQYF.

The chain carries TRBV7-2 and TRBJ1-2; D may be TRBD1 (6 bases). Trimming pared 2 bases from V and 8 bases from J, leaving 12 bases between. This CDR3 region has 13 residues. The germline gives CDR1 SGHTA, CDR2 FQGNSA. This chain's CDR3 is CASSLTQGSGYTF. CDR3 DNA sequence: TGTGCCAGCAGCTTAACACAGGGTTCCGGCTACACCTTC.

The chain carries TRBV20-1 and TRBJ2-1; 9 bases are shared with TRBD2. Germline V gene sequence: CDR1 DFQATT, CDR2 SNEGSKA (reference sequence). There are 15 residues in the CDR3. V shed 3 bases and J 7 bases; nucleotides not matched to a gene: 10. The CDR3 DNA reads TGCAGTGCTAGTCTTTTCGGACTAGCGCTAAATGAGCAGTTCTTC. Amino acids: CSASLFGLALNEQFF.

This clone came up many times. The rearrangement links TRBV19 to TRBJ2-3, with 8 bases matching TRBD2. The CDR3 length is 16 residues. The germline CDR1 and CDR2 sequences are LNHDA and SQIVND (reference sequence). Trimming cost V 1 base and J 4 bases; bases outside gene matches: 7. CDR3 residues: CASSIGPGGLADTQYF. In nucleotides, the CDR3 is TGTGCCAGTAGTATAGGCCCGGGAGGGTTGGCAGATACGCAGTATTTT.

The chain recombines TRBV5-1 with TRBJ2-7, with D tentatively TRBD1 (5 bases). Germline-derived CDR1 and CDR2 are SGHRS and YFSETQ. V shed 1 base and J shed 7 bases, with 18 bases lying between them. CDR3 length: 15 residues. Here the CDR3 reads CASSLIPTGPTEQYF. CDR3 coding DNA: TGCGCCAGCAGCTTGATCCCCACAGGCCCGACGGAGCAGTACTTC.

This clone was observed a single time. This chain connects TRBV7-9 to TRBJ2-7; TRBD1 aligns across 12 bases. Trimming removed 3 bases from V and 4 bases from J; junction bases left unmatched: 10. There are 17 residues in the CDR3. The germline V gene has CDR1 SEHNR and CDR2 FQNEAQ (reference sequence). The CDR3 DNA reads TGTGCCAGCAGCTTTGGGGACAGGGGGCCAAAATCTTACGAGCAGTACTTC. Its translation: CASSFGDRGPKSYEQYF.

This rearrangement joins TRBV4-1 to TRBJ2-7, with TRBD2 matching 12 bases. CDR3 length equals 18 residues. J was trimmed by 6 bases and V by 2 bases; bases with no gene match: 14. Germline lookup yields CDR1 MGHRA and CDR2 YSYEKL. CDR3 bases: TGCGCCAGCAGCCAACCGGGGACTAGCGGGTGGTTGGTAGGCGAGCAGTACTTC. Its protein product is CASSQPGTSGWLVGEQYF.

V gene TRBV5-1 combines with J gene TRBJ2-1; possibly TRBD1 for D (5 bases). This CDR3 region has 15 residues. Germline CDR1 SGHRS, CDR2 YFSETQ. V lost 4 bases and J lost 1, with 12 bases in between. The CDR3 nucleotides are TGCGCCAGCAGCCAAGGGGAAGCGTCCTACAATGAGCAGTTCTTC. Its protein product is CASSQGEASYNEQFF.